This TCR beta chain is from a study of identical twins. This clonotype has only a few counts. Antigen: not known. CDR1 is MNHEY, CDR2 SVGEGT, per germline. This CDR3 comprises 14 residues. The V gene lost 2 bases and the J gene lost 4 bases, with 12 bases spanning the gap. Study-wide points: Sequences that were out-of-frame, alpha and twin-shared displayed an excess of low generation probability. It was cross-sectional statistical analysis, not following the same donors, that the conclusions relied on.

TCRdb re-called the 5' RACE reads with MiXCR, one entry per CDR3 protein. This table has 750,000 to 950,000 distinct CDR3 sequences, roughly an eighth appearing once. The sample was also reused in another study, on yellow fever vaccine responses in identical twins.

The sample consisted of PBMCs. V gene TRBV6-2 or TRBV6-3 combines with J gene TRBJ2-7; D may be TRBD1 (5 bases). The clonotype comes from a woman younger than 35 in good health. The DNA for the CDR3 is TGTGCCAGCAGTTACAATCAGGGATTATACGAGCAGTACTTC. Protein sequence: CASSYNQGLYEQYF.